These 19 T cell receptor delta chains share one sample of origin, sequenced in a study of gamma-delta chains in newborns, infants, children. TCRdb re-analyzed the reads via CATT. This table has thousands of delta-chain clones, more than 0.8% appearing once. The sample consisted of blood. Every receptor here comes from a child who was a newborn, infant or young child, either healthy, febrile or measles-vaccinated (not recorded which).

Judged by abundance, this clone is medium-sized. A far larger clone is just one base off, so this is likely a read error. This rearrangement joins TRDV2 to TRDJ1; 7 bases agree with TRDD3. Germline CDR1 reads GEAIGNYY; CDR2 reads EKD. This CDR3 contains 15 residues. The chain's CDR3 is CARDVLGPYTDKLIF. CDR3 sequence (DNA): TGTGCCCGTGACGTACTGGGGCCGTACACCGATAAACTCATCTTT.

About this clone itself: The protein in TCRdb stems from a much larger clone and differs at residue 9 from this DNA's translation, likely a read error; here the protein is translated from the DNA. The J gene is TRDJ2, the V gene TRDV2; 9 bases match TRDD3. Germline V gene sequence: CDR1 GEAIGNYY, CDR2 EKD. The CDR3 covers 14 residues. V gave up 2 bases and J gave up 6 bases; unmatched junction bases: 3. DNA for the CDR3: TGTGCCTGTGACATTCTGGGGGATGCAGCACAACTCTTCTTT. Amino acids: CACDILGDAAQLFF.

In this sample, this clone turned up a few times. One junction end disagrees with the germline gene, perhaps due to a read error. The gene calls are TRDV2 and TRDJ2; D might be TRDD3 (5 bases). The CDR3 contains 15 residues. The germline V gene encodes CDR1 GEAIGNYY and CDR2 EKD. CDR3 sequence (DNA): TGTGCCTGTGACCCCCTGGGACCTTTGACAGAACAACTCTTCTTT. It translates to CACDPLGPLTEQLFF.

As concerns this clone: A much larger clonotype is one base distant, so this may be a read error. V and J are TRDV2 and TRDJ2; 8 nucleotides agree with TRDD3. CDR1 and CDR2 from the germline V gene are GEAIGNYY and EKD. The CDR3 length is 18 residues. The CDR3 DNA reads TGTGCCCGTGACCCCGTACTGGGGGGCATGGCATTGACAGCACAACTCTTCTTT. It translates to CARDPVLGGMALTAQLFF.

About this clone itself: It is likely a read error: a sequence one base away is far more abundant. The identical CDR3 is also encoded by other nucleotide sequences in the sample. This chain joins TRDV2 and TRDJ1, with TRDD3 matching 12 bases. V lost 7 bases and J lost 4; bases outside the gene matches: 9. The CDR3 is made up of 15 amino acids. Germline V gene data show CDR1 as GEAIGNYY and CDR2 as EKD. In nucleotides, the CDR3 is TGTGCCTGCGACGTACTGGGGGATACAGACGATAAACTCATCTTT. This translates into CACDVLGDTDDKLIF.

As concerns this clone: A much bigger clone sits one base away, suggesting this may be a read error. The chain recombines TRDV2 with TRDJ3; 7 bases map to TRDD3. The germline gives CDR1 GEAIGNYY, CDR2 EKD. The CDR3 has 20 residues. The J segment lost 0 bases and the V segment lost 3 bases, leaving 13 bases of the junction unmatched. CDR3 sequence reads: CACDAAGIGVDSWDTRQMFF. CDR3 DNA: TGTGCCTGTGACGCCGCGGGGATAGGGGTGGACTCCTGGGACACCCGACAGATGTTTTTC.

As concerns this clone: This may be a read error, as it is one base from a much larger clone. V is TRDV2 and J is TRDJ3, with 11 bases identical to TRDD3. Germline CDR1 reads GEAIGNYY; CDR2 reads EKD. V was pared by 3 bases and J by 1 base, with 4 bases of the junction left unmatched. The length of the CDR3 is 18 residues. The CDR3 loop reads CACDAGGYYSWDTRQMFF. CDR3 sequence (DNA): TGTGCCTGTGACGCTGGGGGATACTATTCCTGGGACACCCGACAGATGTTTTTC.

By proportion, this clone is medium-sized. Other DNA sequences in the same sample also yield this CDR3. The chain has TRDV2 and TRDJ2; 12 bases are a match to TRDD3. This CDR3 is built from 17 residues. Trimming took 0 bases from V and 5 from J; bases not matched to a gene: 6. Germline V gives CDR1 GEAIGNYY, CDR2 EKD. Here the CDR3 reads CACDTILGDTNTAQLFF. CDR3 sequence (DNA): TGTGCCTGTGACACCATACTGGGGGATACAAACACAGCACAACTCTTCTTT.

Remarks on this clone: TCRdb lists the protein of a much larger clone for this DNA, which differs at residue 8, so this is likely a read error; the protein given here is translated from the DNA itself. The chain couples TRDV2 to TRDJ2, with 7 bases aligning to TRDD3. The CDR3 is made up of 15 amino acids. J was trimmed by 3 bases and V by 0 bases; bases with no gene match: 3. Looked up from germline, CDR1 is GEAIGNYY and CDR2 is EKD. The CDR3 reads CACDTWGTLTAQLFF. DNA of the CDR3: TGTGCCTGTGACACCTGGGGGACACTGACAGCACAACTCTTCTTT.

The sample holds a few counts of this clone. The TCRdb protein comes from a much larger clone and disagrees with this DNA's translation at residue 12, likely due to a read error; the protein given here is derived from the DNA. CDR3 protein: CACDRLGTSTARLFF. The CDR3 DNA sequence: TGTGCCTGTGACCGCCTGGGGACCTCGACAGCACGACTCTTCTTT. The chain has TRDV2 and TRDJ2, with D maybe TRDD3 (6 bases). The CDR3 contains 15 residues. CDR1 GEAIGNYY and CDR2 EKD come from the germline V gene.

A word on this clone: The amino acid sequence in TCRdb belongs to a much larger clone and departs from this DNA's translation at residue 4, likely a sequencing read error; the sequence shown is translated from the DNA. This chain links TRDV2 with TRDJ3; 12 nucleotides agree with TRDD3. CDR1 is GEAIGNYY, CDR2 EKD, per germline. The CDR3 sequence is 19 residues long. In DNA, the CDR3 is TGTGCCTGTGGCACCTGGGGGATACGGAGCTCCTGGGACACCCGACAGATGTTTTTC. Protein product: CACGTWGIRSSWDTRQMFF.

A note on this clone: The protein held in TCRdb is that of a much larger clone and does not match this DNA's translation at residue 6, likely because of a read error; the protein shown is translated from the DNA. The V gene is TRDV2, the J gene TRDJ2; 8 nucleotides align to TRDD3. TCRdb carries no J gene annotation; the J gene was assigned here by matching the DNA with germline. Per the germline V gene, CDR1 is GEAIGNYY and CDR2 is EKD. The trim removed 0 bases at V and 6 bases at J, leaving 8 bases unmatched. The CDR3 contains 16 residues. This CDR3 reads CACDTMGDQKAAQLFF. As DNA, the CDR3 is TGTGCCTGTGACACCATGGGGGATCAGAAGGCAGCACAACTCTTCTTT.

For this clone: The protein given in TCRdb and the translation of the DNA differ at residue 12, and the sequence presented here derives from the DNA. The chain is built from TRDV2 and TRDJ3; TRDD3 matches at 12 bases. The germline CDR1 and CDR2 sequences are GEAIGNYY and EKD. The CDR3 runs 18 residues. As DNA, the CDR3 is TGTGCCTGTGACAGTACTGGGGGATACTCCTGGGAAACCCGACAGATGTTTTTC. Its protein is CACDSTGGYSWETRQMFF.

Comment on this clone: This likely reflects a read error, since a far larger clone is one base away. The sample has other DNA sequences that encode this CDR3 too. The V and J genes are TRDV2 and TRDJ3; D possibly corresponds to TRDD3 (6 bases). Germline V gene lookup returns CDR1 GEAIGNYY and CDR2 EKD. The V end was cut by 0 bases, the J end by 2 bases, with 22 bases between. This CDR3 region has 21 residues. The CDR3 region has the DNA TGTGCCTGTGACACCGTACGTACTGGTGGATACAAAGCCTGGGACACCCGACAGATGTTTTTC. It codes for CACDTVRTGGYKAWDTRQMFF.

This clone is labeled as hyperexpanded (1% or more). Additional DNA sequences in this sample encode the identical CDR3. The chain couples TRDV2 to TRDJ1; 7 bases match TRDD3. The CDR3 totals 15 residues. Unmatched junction bases numbered 6, after V lost 3 bases and J lost 0 bases. In germline, CDR1 is GEAIGNYY, CDR2 EKD. CDR3: CACDVLGPYTDKLIF. The DNA of the CDR3 is TGTGCCTGTGACGTACTGGGGCCGTACACCGATAAACTCATCTTT.

The sample holds a few counts of this clone. The protein that TCRdb holds for this DNA derives from a much larger clone and differs from the translated DNA at residue 3, which likely indicates a read error; the protein shown here is translated from the DNA. The chain uses TRDV2 and TRDJ2; 9 bases agree with TRDD3. Germline-derived CDR1 and CDR2 are GEAIGNYY and EKD. This CDR3 is 16 amino acids long. In DNA, the CDR3 is TGTGCCTTTGACACCGTGGGGGATACTTTGACAGCACAACTCTTCTTT. Protein: CAFDTVGDTLTAQLFF.

Comments on this clone: A read error is possible here, since a much larger clone lies one base away. The sample carries other DNA sequences with the same CDR3. The chain uses TRDV2 and TRDJ2; TRDD3 agrees at 7 bases. Germline loops: CDR1 GEAIGNYY, CDR2 EKD. The CDR3 consists of 17 residues. CDR3 sequence reads: CACDPLGVEALTAQLFF. The CDR3 nucleotides read TGTGCCTGTGACCCCCTGGGGGTCGAAGCTTTGACGGCACAACTCTTCTTT.

As to this clone: Only one base separates this from a far larger clonotype, so it likely reflects a read error. The chain carries TRDV2 and TRDJ3, with TRDD3 matching over 13 bases. CDR1 and CDR2 from the germline V gene are GEAIGNYY and EKD. The CDR3 loop spans 20 amino acids. The CDR3, as DNA: TGTGCCGGTGACACGTACTGGGGGATACGGAGCTCCTGGGACACCCGACAGATGTTTTTC. Protein: CAGDTYWGIRSSWDTRQMFF.

This clone was found a few times. The protein here is the DNA translation, as the TCRdb protein differs from it at residue 5. The chain employs TRDV2 and TRDJ3; 10 bases align to TRDD3. Trimming took 3 bases from V and 3 from J; bases not matched to a gene: 7. From germline, CDR1 is GEAIGNYY and CDR2 EKD. The CDR3 contains 18 residues. The CDR3 DNA sequence: TGTGCCTGTGACGCCGTACTGGGGGATCTCTGGGACACCCGACAGATGTTTTTC. Protein product: CACDAVLGDLWDTRQMFF.